This entry features one TCR beta chain sequence. Its antigen is as yet unknown. These data belong to a study of cytomegalovirus exposure and HLA in healthy donors. Study in general: The Caucasian-associated ancestry cluster held under 90% of around 380 genotyped donors. The study's findings and limits: A later analysis reportedly found that, within productive TCRs, an Asian-associated ancestry cluster had fewer N-insertions than the mean observed across the roughly 630 donors.

The germline V gene has CDR1 MNHEY and CDR2 SVGAGI. V lost 6 bases to trimming and J lost 5 bases, with 15 bases between them. The CDR3 contains 14 residues. 13 Jbeta primers and 60 Vbeta primers were used for the PCR. The repertoire was sequenced with immunoSEQ multiplex PCR; TCRdb's copy has only in-frame clones and lacks some. Of 150,000 to 200,000 clones listed, 70% to 75% are singletons. The donors were healthy bone marrow donors. The V call is TRBV6-5, the J call TRBJ2-3; D possibly corresponds to TRBD1 (6 bases). This sequence was found in a male donor in good health and CMV-seronegative. Material for sequencing was PBMCs. This CDR3 is CASRLQGSVDTQYF. The CDR3 DNA sequence: TGTGCCAGCAGGCTACAGGGTTCTGTAGATACGCAGTATTTT.